The entry below describes one TCR beta chain. What it recognizes is unknown. The rectum was sampled with one to two pinch biopsies at colonoscopy. TCRdb's copy holds only in-frame clones and misses some; the assay was immunoSEQ multiplex PCR. The sample has 40,000 to 60,000 clones, 60% to 85% seen once. The data belong to a study of pediatric ulcerative colitis. Overall study findings and caveats: Substantially fewer templates came from a couple of patients' blood samples. Repertoires came from total lymphocyte DNA, not specific subsets. Two rectal CDR3 clonotypes occurred in all ulcerative colitis patients.

The ends were cut back, 6 bases at V and 1 base at J, with 11 bases in the middle. Germline-derived CDR1 and CDR2 are MNHEY and SVGAGI. The CDR3 has 14 residues. Sequenced input: gut tissue. The chain links TRBV6-5 to TRBJ2-3; D might be TRBD1 or TRBD2, each matching 5 bases. This TCR derives from a girl aged 10 to 17 with moderate ulcerative colitis. For the CDR3, the DNA is TGTGCCAGCAGCCGGGACGTCGGCACAGATACGCAGTATTTT. This gives the protein CASSRDVGTDTQYF.